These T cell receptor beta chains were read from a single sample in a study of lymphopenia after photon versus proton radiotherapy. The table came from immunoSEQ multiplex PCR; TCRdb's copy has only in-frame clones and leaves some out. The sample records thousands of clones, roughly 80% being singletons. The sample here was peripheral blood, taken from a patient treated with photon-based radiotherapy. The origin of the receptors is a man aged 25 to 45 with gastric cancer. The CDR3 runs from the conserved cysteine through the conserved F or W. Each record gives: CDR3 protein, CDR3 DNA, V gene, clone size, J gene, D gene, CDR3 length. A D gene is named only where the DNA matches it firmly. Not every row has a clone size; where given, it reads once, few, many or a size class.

CDR3aa: CATRSLAGSTDTQYF; CDR3nt: TGTGCCACCAGGTCCCTAGCGGGGTCCACAGATACGCAGTATTTT; v_gene: TRBV15; abundance: NA; j_gene: TRBJ2-3; d_gene: TRBD2; len: 15
CDR3aa: CASSQDWRTGDNQPQHF; CDR3nt: TGCGCCAGCAGCCAAGATTGGCGGACAGGGGACAATCAGCCCCAGCATTTT; v_gene: TRBV4-3; abundance: NA; j_gene: TRBJ1-5; d_gene: TRBD1; len: 17
CDR3aa: CASRAGGYTEAFF; CDR3nt: TGTGCCAGCAGAGCAGGGGGCTACACTGAAGCTTTCTTT; v_gene: TRBV28; abundance: once; j_gene: TRBJ1-1; d_gene: TRBD1; len: 13
CDR3aa: CASSSQDGYTEAFF; CDR3nt: TGTGCCAGCAGTTCCCAGGACGGTTACACTGAAGCTTTCTTT; v_gene: TRBV6-9; abundance: NA; j_gene: TRBJ1-1; d_gene: NA; len: 14
CDR3aa: CASSPPGGRAFYEQYF; CDR3nt: TGTGCCAGCAGCCCACCGGGCGGGAGGGCCTTCTACGAGCAGTACTTC; v_gene: TRBV7-9; abundance: NA; j_gene: TRBJ2-7; d_gene: TRBD2; len: 16
CDR3aa: CASSPGPPF; CDR3nt: TGTGCCAGCAGCCCGGGACCGCCCTTC; v_gene: TRBV7-9; abundance: NA; j_gene: TRBJ1-2; d_gene: NA; len: 9
CDR3aa: CASSQDPQGAGELFF; CDR3nt: TGCGCCAGCAGCCAAGATCCCCAGGGAGCCGGGGAGCTGTTTTTT; v_gene: TRBV4-1; abundance: once; j_gene: TRBJ2-2; d_gene: NA; len: 15
CDR3aa: CASSADRGSEAFF; CDR3nt: TGTGCCAGTAGTGCCGACAGGGGCAGTGAAGCTTTCTTT; v_gene: TRBV19; abundance: once; j_gene: TRBJ1-1; d_gene: TRBD1; len: 13
CDR3aa: CSALGGTNEKLFF; CDR3nt: TGCAGCGCCCTTGGAGGAACTAATGAAAAACTGTTTTTT; v_gene: TRBV29-1; abundance: NA; j_gene: TRBJ1-4; d_gene: NA; len: 13
CDR3aa: CASSQGGDNEQFF; CDR3nt: TGCGCCAGCAGCCAGGGGGGAGACAATGAGCAGTTCTTC; v_gene: TRBV4-1; abundance: NA; j_gene: TRBJ2-1; d_gene: NA; len: 13
CDR3aa: CASSVLVRADTQYF; CDR3nt: TGTGCCAGCAGTGTGTTGGTCCGCGCAGATACGCAGTATTTT; v_gene: TRBV13; abundance: medium-sized; j_gene: TRBJ2-3; d_gene: NA; len: 14
CDR3aa: CASSPEGQEDEETQYF; CDR3nt: TGTGCCAGCAGCCCGGAGGGACAGGAGGACGAAGAGACCCAGTACTTC; v_gene: TRBV5-5; abundance: NA; j_gene: TRBJ2-5; d_gene: TRBD1; len: 16
CDR3aa: CASRNEQGASGNTIYF; CDR3nt: TGTGCCAGCAGGAACGAACAGGGGGCCTCAGGAAACACCATATATTTT; v_gene: TRBV11-1; abundance: NA; j_gene: TRBJ1-3; d_gene: TRBD1; len: 16
CDR3aa: CASSESNGAGVLYNEQFF; CDR3nt: TGCGCCAGCAGTGAGTCGAACGGCGCGGGGGTACTCTACAATGAGCAGTTCTTC; v_gene: TRBV10-1; abundance: NA; j_gene: TRBJ2-1; d_gene: TRBD2; len: 18
CDR3aa: CASSLGQGAVETQYF; CDR3nt: TGTGCCAGCAGCCTGGGACAGGGGGCGGTTGAGACCCAGTACTTC; v_gene: TRBV5-6; abundance: NA; j_gene: TRBJ2-5; d_gene: TRBD1; len: 15
CDR3aa: CASRGQGYGYTF; CDR3nt: TGCGCCAGCAGGGGACAGGGCTATGGCTACACCTTC; v_gene: TRBV5-1; abundance: NA; j_gene: TRBJ1-2; d_gene: TRBD1; len: 12
CDR3aa: CASSHSYEQYF; CDR3nt: TGTGCCAGCAGTCACTCCTACGAGCAGTACTTC; v_gene: TRBV6-5; abundance: NA; j_gene: TRBJ2-7; d_gene: NA; len: 11
CDR3aa: CASSLALAGPDTQYF; CDR3nt: TGTGCCAGCAGCTTAGCTCTAGCGGGGCCAGATACGCAGTATTTT; v_gene: TRBV11-2; abundance: NA; j_gene: TRBJ2-3; d_gene: TRBD2; len: 15
CDR3aa: CASSVVGNQETQYF; CDR3nt: TGTGCCAGCAGTGTGGTCGGAAACCAAGAGACCCAGTACTTC; v_gene: TRBV9; abundance: once; j_gene: TRBJ2-5; d_gene: NA; len: 14
CDR3aa: CASSLDREKLFF; CDR3nt: TGTGCCAGCAGCTTAGATAGGGAAAAACTGTTTTTT; v_gene: TRBV11-2; abundance: NA; j_gene: TRBJ1-4; d_gene: NA; len: 12
CDR3aa: CASRLDALGPQHF; CDR3nt: TGTGCCAGCAGACTAGACGCCCTAGGGCCCCAGCATTTT; v_gene: TRBV28; abundance: NA; j_gene: TRBJ1-5; d_gene: NA; len: 13
CDR3aa: CASSHRHGDMSNYGYTF; CDR3nt: TGCGCCAGCAGCCACAGACATGGGGACATGAGTAACTATGGCTACACCTTC; v_gene: TRBV4-1; abundance: NA; j_gene: TRBJ1-2; d_gene: NA; len: 17
CDR3aa: CASKGGYYEQYF; CDR3nt: TGCGCCAGCAAGGGAGGTTACTACGAGCAGTACTTC; v_gene: TRBV10-2; abundance: NA; j_gene: TRBJ2-7; d_gene: NA; len: 12
CDR3aa: CASSQVTSSNQPQHF; CDR3nt: TGCGCCAGCAGCCAAGTAACGTCTTCGAATCAGCCCCAGCATTTT; v_gene: TRBV4-1; abundance: NA; j_gene: TRBJ1-5; d_gene: NA; len: 15
CDR3aa: CASSRRDSRNGYTF; CDR3nt: TGTGCCAGCAGCCGAAGGGACAGTAGAAACGGCTACACCTTC; v_gene: TRBV6-5; abundance: NA; j_gene: TRBJ1-2; d_gene: TRBD1; len: 14
CDR3aa: CASSKTNSFGTDTQYF; CDR3nt: TGTGCCAGCAGTAAGACTAACTCTTTTGGCACAGATACGCAGTATTTT; v_gene: TRBV27; abundance: NA; j_gene: TRBJ2-3; d_gene: NA; len: 16
CDR3aa: CASSMLGGGDTGELFF; CDR3nt: TGTGCCAGTAGTATGTTGGGTGGGGGCGACACCGGGGAGCTGTTTTTT; v_gene: TRBV19; abundance: NA; j_gene: TRBJ2-2; d_gene: NA; len: 16
CDR3aa: CASSFGYQSTYEQYF; CDR3nt: TGTGCCAGCAGCTTTGGGTACCAAAGTACCTACGAGCAGTACTTC; v_gene: TRBV7-6; abundance: NA; j_gene: TRBJ2-7; d_gene: NA; len: 15
CDR3aa: CASSLPGQPPVTQYF; CDR3nt: TGTGCCAGCAGCTTGCCGGGACAGCCCCCAGTGACCCAGTACTTC; v_gene: TRBV5-4; abundance: NA; j_gene: TRBJ2-5; d_gene: TRBD1; len: 15
CDR3aa: CASSVRSRGGPTDTQYF; CDR3nt: TGTGCCAGCAGCGTACGAAGCAGGGGCGGGCCTACAGATACGCAGTATTTT; v_gene: TRBV9; abundance: NA; j_gene: TRBJ2-3; d_gene: NA; len: 17
CDR3aa: CASSLSDSRNTEAFF; CDR3nt: TGCGCCAGCAGCTTGAGCGACAGTAGGAACACTGAAGCTTTCTTT; v_gene: TRBV5-1; abundance: NA; j_gene: TRBJ1-1; d_gene: NA; len: 15